This T cell receptor beta chain originates from a study of regulatory T cells in long-lasting Graves disease. Study-wide points: Sharing of public clonotypes was greater in persistent patients (around 3,000) than in new patients (fewer than 1,000).

V dropped 4 bases and J dropped 3 bases, with 10 bases sitting between them. The CDR3 loop spans 13 amino acids. Per the germline V gene, CDR1 is SQVTM and CDR2 is ANQGSEA. A few counts support this clonotype. Its antigen is undetermined. Time point in this sample: persistent/refractory GD, antithyroid drugs over 5 years with positive TRAb. There was RNA extracted from PBMCs, and the TCR library was made from it. To make TCR beta libraries, researchers used iRepertoire HTBI primers and Arm-PCR of CDR3 regions. TCRdb processed the multiplex PCR reads anew with MiXCR; each CDR3 protein has one entry. The sample shows around 500,000 distinct CDR3 sequences, around 21% of them seen only once.

This clonotype was obtained from a female donor with Graves disease. This rearrangement joins TRBV29-1 to TRBJ1-3, with TRBD1 as a possible D gene (6 bases). The specimen was peripheral blood mononuclear cells (PBMCs), collected when the disease was refractory, from a patient treated with antithyroid drugs. The CDR3: CSVGGGGGNTIYF. CDR3 nucleotides: TGCAGCGTTGGGGGGGGCGGTGGAAACACCATATATTTT.